Presented here are 5 T cell receptor beta chains from one specimen sequenced in a study of identical twins. TCRdb redid the calling of the 5' RACE reads with MiXCR, one entry per CDR3 protein. The sample holds approximately 620,000 distinct CDR3 sequences, more than 6.5% seen once. These sequences were also reported in another study, on yellow fever vaccine responses in identical twins.

The specimen sequenced was PBMCs. All receptors come from a woman aged 18-35 years in good health.

A word on this clonotype: A read error may explain this, as a much larger clone is one base away. The chain is built from TRBV12-3 or TRBV12-4 and TRBJ2-1; no definite D call. V lost 4 bases and J lost 10, with 11 bases in between. There are 12 residues in the CDR3. The DNA for the CDR3 is TGTGCCAGCAGTTCCGCTGGCGCGGAGCAGTTCTTC. The encoded protein is CASSSAGAEQFF.

Many counts were recorded for this clonotype. The J gene is TRBJ2-3, the V gene TRBV4-1; TRBD1 matches at 7 bases. J lost 2 bases, V lost 3 bases, and 5 bases had no gene match. This CDR3 is 15 amino acids long. Germline loops: CDR1 MGHRA, CDR2 YSYEKL. For the CDR3, the DNA is TGCGCCAGCAGCCATTGGGGACAGAACACAGATACGCAGTATTTT. This gives the protein CASSHWGQNTDTQYF.

The chain couples TRBV15 to TRBJ2-5; D uncertain. V lost 0 bases, J lost 5 bases, and 10 bases lay in between. Germline V CDR1 and CDR2: LNHNV, YYDKDF (reference sequence). The CDR3 totals 14 residues. Here the CDR3 DNA reads TGTGCCACCAGCAGAGAACTCCTGACCGAGACCCAGTACTTC. Its protein is CATSRELLTETQYF. Looking up the rest from reference TRBV15 and TRBJ2-5 gives the full variable domain: DAMVIQNPRYQVTQFGKPVTLSCSQTLNHNVMYWYQQKSSQAPKLLFHYYDKDFNNEADTPDNFQSRRPNTSFCFLDIRSPGLGDTAMYLCATSRELLTETQYFGPGTRLLVL.

The CDR3 here is CASSISAGNLNTGELFF. CDR3 sequence (DNA): TGTGCCAGCAGTATATCTGCGGGGAACTTAAACACCGGGGAGCTGTTTTTT. The V call is TRBV6-2 or TRBV6-3, the J call TRBJ2-2, with a possible D match to TRBD2 (6 bases). The CDR3 runs to 17 residues. Germline values: CDR1 MNHEY, CDR2 SVGEGT. Deletions cut 5 bases from V and 2 bases from J, with 18 bases between.

This clonotype has at least ten counts. The CDR3 nucleotides read TGCGCCAGCAGCTTGCCAGGGCCTGGCTACACCTTC. It translates to CASSLPGPGYTF. The rearrangement links TRBV5-1 to TRBJ1-2, with D perhaps TRBD1 (5 bases). CDR3 length equals 12 residues. Trimming removed 1 base at V and 7 bases at J, with 8 bases between. The germline CDR1 and CDR2 sequences are SGHRS and YFSETQ.